Below are 6 T cell receptor beta chains sequenced from a single sample in a study of T cells in localized non-small cell lung cancer. The table came from immunoSEQ multiplex PCR; TCRdb's copy has only in-frame clones and leaves some out. Seen here are about 20,000 clones, about 87% observed once, and the top ten hold 9% to 15%. Specimen: PBMCs, collected before any cancer treatment. Receptors originate from a man between 40 and 70 years old with stage II squamous cell lung carcinoma.

This clone has a single count. The chain has TRBV2 and TRBJ1-2, with no clear D. The germline V gene has CDR1 SNHLY and CDR2 FYNNEI. This CDR3 contains 13 residues. V dropped 6 bases and J dropped 2 bases, with 10 bases sitting between them. The CDR3 region is CASSEQNNYGYTF. CDR3 DNA: TGTGCCAGCAGCGAACAGAACAACTATGGCTACACCTTC.

The gene calls are TRBV9 and TRBJ1-3; maybe TRBD1 (5 bases). The ends were cut back, 4 bases at V and 1 base at J, with 18 bases in the middle. Germline V CDR1 and CDR2: SGDLS, YYNGEE. This CDR3 has 17 residues. The CDR3 DNA sequence: TGTGCCAGCAGCCCAGAGGGGTCCCGGGGGTCTGGAAACACCATATATTTT. This gives the protein CASSPEGSRGSGNTIYF.

This clone was detected only a few times. The genes are TRBV11-3 and TRBJ1-1; D is ambiguous. The germline V gene encodes CDR1 SGHNT and CDR2 YENEEA. Trimming cost V 2 bases and J 1 base, with 14 bases left between them. CDR3 size: 16 residues. CDR3 loop: CASSLSKETRNTEAFF. The CDR3 DNA is TGTGCCAGCAGCTTAAGTAAAGAGACTAGGAACACTGAAGCTTTCTTT. The full variable domain, rest sourced from reference TRBV11-3 and TRBJ1-1, is EAGVVQSPRYKIIEKKQPVAFWCNPISGHNTLYWYLQNLGQGPELLIRYENEEAVDDSQLPKDRFSAERLKGVDSTLKIQPAELGDSAVYLCASSLSKETRNTEAFFGQGTRLTVV.

The rearrangement uses TRBV7-2 and TRBJ2-5, with 8 bases identical to TRBD1. The J call may be wrong; the DNA end is better matched by TRBJ2-7. The V gene's germline CDR1 is SGHTA and CDR2 FQGNSA. The CDR3 length is 14 residues. As DNA, the CDR3 is TGTGCCAGCAGCCGCGGACAGGGTAACTACGAGCAGTACTTC. This codes for CASSRGQGNYEQYF.

The chain is built from TRBV7-6 and TRBJ2-2; 9 positions match TRBD2. The length of the CDR3 is 18 residues. The V segment lost 0 bases and the J segment 0 bases; nucleotides outside the gene matches: 5. Germline loops: CDR1 SGHVS, CDR2 FNYEAQ. DNA for the CDR3: TGTGCCAGCAGCTTAGCCGGACTAGCGCCCGCGAACACCGGGGAGCTGTTTTTT. It yields the protein CASSLAGLAPANTGELFF.

The J gene is TRBJ2-3, the V gene TRBV9; D could derive from TRBD1 or TRBD2 (7 bases each). The CDR3 has 18 residues. The germline V and J ends were trimmed by 0 bases and 4 bases, with 21 bases remaining between them. Germline values: CDR1 SGDLS, CDR2 YYNGEE. CDR3 residues: CASSVEGGGRGAADTQYF. For the CDR3, the DNA is TGTGCCAGCAGCGTAGAGGGAGGGGGCCGCGGGGCCGCAGATACGCAGTATTTT.